The 29 T cell receptor beta chains below come from one sample, sequenced in a study of T cell changes during pregnancy in multiple sclerosis. The repertoire was sequenced with immunoSEQ multiplex PCR; TCRdb's copy has only in-frame clones and lacks some. The sample yields under 45,000 clones, over 90% seen once. This specimen was CD4+ T cells from peripheral blood mononuclear cells, taken in the third trimester of pregnancy. All receptors derive from a female donor in good health, enrolled as a control in a pregnancy study.

This chain joins TRBV6-1 and TRBJ1-3; the D is unclear. The CDR3 has 17 amino acids. The germline gives CDR1 MNHNS, CDR2 SASEGT. Between the trimmed V and J ends, which lost 4 bases and 0 bases, there was a span of 16 bases. The CDR3 bases are TGTGCCAGCAGTGTCCCCCCGGGGAGGGCCTCTGGAAACACCATATATTTT. Protein product: CASSVPPGRASGNTIYF.

The CDR3 loop is CASSHKKTTNSYEQYF. The CDR3 DNA reads as TGTGCCAGCAGCCATAAGAAAACGACAAATAGCTACGAGCAGTACTTC. The rearrangement joins TRBV5-5 to TRBJ2-7; unclear D gene. This CDR3 is built from 16 residues. Trimming left V 4 bases short and J 3 bases short, with 20 bases between. Germline V gene data show CDR1 as SGHKS and CDR2 as YYEKEE (reference sequence).

The chain links TRBV7-2 to TRBJ2-3; 9 bases line up with TRBD2. From germline, CDR1 is SGHTA and CDR2 FQGNSA. The ends lost 5 bases at V and 5 bases at J; junction bases unmatched: 20. The CDR3 sequence is 19 residues long. Here the CDR3 DNA reads TGTGCCAGCAGCCCTAGGGGGGGCGTTGCGGGGGGGCACGAAGATACGCAGTATTTT. This codes for CASSPRGGVAGGHEDTQYF.

This CDR3 reads CASRTDLQVQPQHF. For the CDR3, the DNA is TGTGCCAGTAGGACTGACCTACAGGTTCAGCCCCAGCATTTT. The V call is TRBV19, the J call TRBJ1-5, with D possibly being TRBD1 (5 bases). The length of the CDR3 is 14 residues. Germline lookup yields CDR1 LNHDA and CDR2 SQIVND (reference sequence). Trimming removed 6 bases at V and 6 bases at J, with 15 bases between.

Turning to this clone: The same CDR3 is also encoded by other DNA sequences in this sample. This rearrangement joins TRBV5-6 to TRBJ1-6, with D unresolved. Germline V CDR1 and CDR2: SGHDT, YYEEEE. This CDR3 has 14 amino acids. V shed 1 base and J shed 5 bases, with 7 bases lying between them. The CDR3 DNA reads TGTGCCAGCAGCTTGTCCCCCGATAATTCACCCCTCCACTTT. This encodes CASSLSPDNSPLHF.

The chain's CDR3 is CASQGLGVSGYTF. The DNA of the CDR3 is TGTGCCAGTCAGGGGTTGGGAGTGAGTGGCTACACCTTC. The chain combines TRBV11-3 with TRBJ1-2, with D maybe TRBD1 (6 bases). The CDR3 is 13 amino acids. V lost 9 bases and J lost 7, with 18 bases in between. Germline V gives CDR1 SGHNT, CDR2 YENEEA.

This chain links TRBV30 with TRBJ2-5, with 12 bases fitting TRBD2. CDR1 is GTSNPN and CDR2 is SVGIG in the germline V gene (reference sequence). The J segment lost 9 bases and the V segment lost 1 base, leaving 9 bases of the junction unmatched. This CDR3 is 15 amino acids long. The CDR3 is CAWSGLAGGPKAQYF. CDR3 DNA: TGTGCCTGGAGTGGTCTAGCGGGGGGGCCTAAGGCCCAGTACTTC.

This chain joins TRBV7-3 and TRBJ2-1; 8 bases align to TRBD2. CDR3 length equals 15 residues. Germline CDR1 SGHTA, CDR2 FQGTGA. V lost 5 bases to trimming and J lost 8 bases; unmatched junction nucleotides: 11. The CDR3 DNA is TGTGCCAGCAGCCAAACGGCGGGGGGCCCATATGAGCAGTTCTTC. Protein: CASSQTAGGPYEQFF.

This sequence joins TRBV2 and TRBJ1-2; unclear D gene. The CDR3 sequence is 12 residues long. Germline CDR1 reads SNHLY; CDR2 reads FYNNEI. The ends were cut back, 6 bases at V and 0 bases at J, with 5 bases in the middle. The CDR3 is CASSGANYGYTF. The CDR3 nucleotides are TGTGCCAGCAGCGGGGCTAACTATGGCTACACCTTC. Complete variable domain (other parts from reference TRBV2 and TRBJ1-2): EPEVTQTPSHQVTQMGQEVILRCVPISNHLYFYWYRQILGQKVEFLVSFYNNEISEKSEIFDDQFSVERPDGSNFTLKIRSTKLEDSAMYFCASSGANYGYTFGSGTRLTVV.

The chain couples TRBV18 to TRBJ2-5; unclear D gene. Trimming left V 5 bases short and J 2 bases short, with 6 bases between. The CDR3 sequence is 12 residues long. Germline CDR1 reads KGHSH; CDR2 reads LQKENI. The CDR3 loop reads CASSLQQETQYF. In nucleotides, the CDR3 is TGTGCCAGCTCATTACAACAAGAGACCCAGTACTTC.

The chain carries TRBV5-1 and TRBJ2-2; no reliable D call. This CDR3 is built from 15 residues. Germline-derived CDR1 and CDR2 are SGHRS and YFSETQ. Deletions cut 1 base from V and 0 bases from J, with 7 bases between. CDR3 protein: CASSLQATNTGELFF. In nucleotides, the CDR3 is TGCGCCAGCAGCTTGCAGGCGACGAACACCGGGGAGCTGTTTTTT.

Regarding this clone: This specimen includes other DNA sequences encoding the same CDR3. CDR3 coding DNA: TGTGCCAGCAGCCGGGACAGGCGCACTGAAGCTTTCTTT. Protein sequence: CASSRDRRTEAFF. The genes are TRBV13 and TRBJ1-1, with 8 positions matching TRBD1. Germline assignment: CDR1 PRHDT and CDR2 FYEKMQ (reference sequence). This CDR3 has 13 residues. J gave up 4 bases and V 5 bases, and 3 bases lay outside the gene matches.

The J gene is TRBJ2-4, the V gene TRBV5-4; no definite D call. This CDR3 contains 15 residues. Trimming cost V 5 bases and J 0 bases, with 12 bases left between them. CDR1 SGHNT and CDR2 YYREEE come from the germline V gene (reference sequence). In DNA, the CDR3 is TGTGCCAGCAGTTCAGCTACTACAGCCAAAAACATTCAGTACTTC. Amino acids: CASSSATTAKNIQYF.

The chain employs TRBV11-2 and TRBJ2-5; D is possibly TRBD2 (6 bases). V dropped 1 base and J dropped 6 bases, with 12 bases sitting between them. This CDR3 is built from 14 residues. The germline V gene has CDR1 SGHAT and CDR2 FQNNGV. CDR3 loop: CASSLVPGRKTQYF. DNA of the CDR3: TGTGCCAGCAGCTTAGTTCCGGGGAGGAAGACCCAGTACTTC.

The chain employs TRBV6-6 and TRBJ1-6; 8 bases are shared with TRBD1. The CDR3 spans 15 residues. Unmatched junction bases numbered 5, after V lost 0 bases and J lost 10 bases. The germline CDR1 and CDR2 sequences are MNHNY and SVGAGI (reference sequence). CDR3 amino acids: CASSYSGTGSSPLHF. The CDR3 DNA reads TGTGCCAGCAGTTACTCCGGGACAGGTAGCTCACCCCTCCACTTT.

The CDR3 DNA is TGTGCCAGCAGCCCCGACAGGGGGCGATCCGGGGAGCTGTTTTTT. Translating gives CASSPDRGRSGELFF. The chain recombines TRBV6-7 with TRBJ2-2; 10 positions match TRBD1. TRBV6-7 is placed among ORFs of uncertain function. After removal of 6 bases from V and 6 bases from J, the junction contained 7 bases not matched to a gene. The CDR3 runs to 15 residues.

J is TRBJ1-5 and V is TRBV6-1, with D possibly being TRBD1 (6 bases). CDR3 length: 17 amino acids. Germline V CDR1 and CDR2: MNHNS, SASEGT. Trimming took off 4 bases at V and 0 bases at J, with 16 bases between the two ends. This CDR3 is CASSGKGQPYSNQPQHF. CDR3 bases: TGTGCCAGCAGTGGTAAAGGACAGCCCTATAGCAATCAGCCCCAGCATTTT.

The rearrangement links TRBV21-1 to TRBJ1-1; the table's D gene call, TRBD1, was not cross checked with the DNA. TRBV21-1 is deemed a pseudogene. CDR3 length equals 13 residues. The CDR3 reads CASRALFRTEAFF. CDR3 DNA sequence: TGTGCCAGCAGGGCATTATTTCGCACTGAAGCTTTCTTT.

The chain links TRBV2 to TRBJ1-6; no definite D call. Looked up from germline, CDR1 is SNHLY and CDR2 is FYNNEI. This CDR3 is built from 14 residues. V lost 4 bases, J lost 5 bases, and 9 bases lay in between. CDR3 nucleotide sequence: TGTGCCAGCAGTGTACCGGGGAATAATTCACCCCTCCACTTT. This codes for CASSVPGNNSPLHF.

The J gene is TRBJ1-1, the V gene TRBV6-6; 7 bases line up with TRBD1. The germline V gene encodes CDR1 MNHNY and CDR2 SVGAGI (reference sequence). The CDR3 totals 14 residues. V was clipped by 6 bases and J by 4 bases; unmatched bases: 8. The CDR3 nucleotides read TGTGCCAGCAGAGCCCTAGGGGGCCGCACTGAAGCTTTCTTT. The encoded protein is CASRALGGRTEAFF.

CDR3 coding DNA: TGTGCCAGCAGCGTAGCTCTAGGAAGCGCCTACGAGCAGTACTTC. Protein sequence: CASSVALGSAYEQYF. V is TRBV9 and J is TRBJ2-7; D unclear. Trimming removed 0 bases at V and 2 bases at J, with 12 bases between. CDR1 and CDR2 (germline): SGDLS, YYNGEE. The CDR3 totals 15 residues. Full variable domain (rest looked up from reference TRBV9 and TRBJ2-7): DSGVTQTPKHLITATGQRVTLRCSPRSGDLSVYWYQQSLDQGLQFLIQYYNGEERAKGNILERFSAQQFPDLHSELNLSSLELGDSALYFCASSVALGSAYEQYFGPGTRLTVT.

The genes are TRBV28 and TRBJ1-2; 8 bases map to TRBD1. CDR3 length: 14 amino acids. CDR1 is MDHEN, CDR2 SYDVKM, per germline. Trimming cost V 8 bases and J 6 bases; bases outside gene matches: 11. CDR3 in amino acids: CASHLAGTGNGYTF. The CDR3 DNA sequence: TGTGCCAGCCATCTGGCCGGGACAGGCAATGGCTACACCTTC.

This chain's CDR3 is CASSLGQTATNEKLFF. The CDR3 DNA is TGCGCCAGCAGCCTTGGACAGACGGCAACTAATGAAAAACTGTTTTTT. The chain joins TRBV4-3 to TRBJ1-4, with a weak D call TRBD1 (6 bases). V shed 4 bases and J shed 0 bases, with 12 bases lying between them. CDR1 is LGHNA and CDR2 is YSLEER in the germline V gene. This CDR3 has 16 amino acids.

This chain links TRBV30 with TRBJ1-5, with D unresolved. Germline values: CDR1 GTSNPN, CDR2 SVGIG (reference sequence). CDR3 length: 13 amino acids. Trimming took 0 bases from V and 6 from J, leaving 9 bases between them. This chain's CDR3 is CAWSVEAGQPQHF. Here the CDR3 DNA reads TGTGCCTGGAGTGTGGAGGCAGGTCAGCCCCAGCATTTT.

In its sample, this clone was seen once. The chain couples TRBV20-1 to TRBJ1-2; D not resolved. Germline assignment: CDR1 DFQATT and CDR2 SNEGSKA (reference sequence). The CDR3 runs 11 residues. V lost 7 bases to trimming and J lost 5 bases, with 11 bases between them. The CDR3 sequence: CSGPEEYGYTF. In nucleotides, the CDR3 is TGCAGTGGTCCGGAGGAATATGGCTACACCTTC.

This rearrangement joins TRBV5-1 to TRBJ2-2, with TRBD2 identical over 8 bases. J gave up 4 bases and V 4 bases, and 6 bases lay outside the gene matches. CDR1 is SGHRS and CDR2 is YFSETQ in the germline V gene. The CDR3 contains 15 residues. This chain's CDR3 is CASSPRGDITGELFF. As DNA, the CDR3 is TGCGCCAGCAGCCCGCGGGGGGACATCACCGGGGAGCTGTTTTTT.

This sequence joins TRBV28 and TRBJ1-2, with a tentative D call TRBD1 (5 bases). CDR1 and CDR2 from the germline V gene are MDHEN and SYDVKM. There are 16 residues in the CDR3. V lost 8 bases and J lost 6, with 25 bases in between. The CDR3 region is CASRSSLGAAGDGYTF. The CDR3 DNA sequence: TGTGCCAGCCGATCTTCTTTAGGGGCCGCGGGGGATGGCTACACCTTC.

The count of this clone is one. CDR3 region: CASRRRTSLLTDTQYF. The CDR3 bases are TGTGCCAGCAGACGCCGGACTAGTCTACTCACAGATACGCAGTATTTT. The chain employs TRBV7-8 and TRBJ2-3; 7 bases are a match to TRBD2. This CDR3 has 16 residues. V shed 6 bases, J shed 2 bases, and the junction held 11 bases outside the gene matches. Germline-derived CDR1 and CDR2 are SGHVS and FQNEAQ.

The rearrangement uses TRBV29-1 and TRBJ1-5; weak D call: TRBD1 (6 bases). Trimming pared 4 bases from V and 5 bases from J, leaving 12 bases between. The CDR3 sequence is 13 residues long. Germline CDR1 is SQVTM and CDR2 is ANQGSEA. The CDR3 loop reads CSVVQGADQPQHF. As DNA, the CDR3 is TGCAGCGTTGTACAGGGAGCCGATCAGCCCCAGCATTTT. Supplemented by reference TRBV29-1 and TRBJ1-5, the full variable domain reads SAVISQKPSRDICQRGTSLTIQCQVDSQVTMMFWYRQQPGQSLTLIATANQGSEATYESGFVIDKFPISRPNLTFSTLTVSNMSPEDSSIYLCSVVQGADQPQHFGDGTRLSIL.